Below are 28 T cell receptor beta chains sequenced from a single sample in a study of T cell responses to AZD1222 COVID-19 vaccine. Profiling relied on immunoSEQ multiplex PCR, and the TCRdb table lists in-frame clones only, not all of them. The repertoire holds some 110,000 clones, less than 95% seen once, with approximately 8% in the top ten. The sequenced sample was peripheral blood, obtained 28 days after the second AZD1222 dose. Source of these receptors: an adult who received the AZD1222 COVID-19 vaccine.

This clone was counted only a few times. The rearrangement joins TRBV28 to TRBJ2-7, with unresolved D. This CDR3 has 12 amino acids. V was shortened by 4 bases and J by 2 bases, with 6 bases between the two germline ends. CDR1 is MDHEN, CDR2 SYDVKM, per germline. The CDR3 protein is CASSSIPYEQYF. The CDR3 nucleotides read TGTGCCAGCAGTTCTATCCCCTACGAGCAGTACTTC.

The rearrangement uses TRBV5-1 and TRBJ1-1; D not resolved. There are 14 residues in the CDR3. Germline V gene data show CDR1 as SGHRS and CDR2 as YFSETQ. Trimming took 2 bases from V and 3 from J, leaving 11 bases between them. CDR3 amino acids: CASSFVSGDTEAFF. As DNA, the CDR3 is TGCGCCAGCAGCTTCGTCTCTGGAGACACTGAAGCTTTCTTT.

The gene calls are TRBV10-3 and TRBJ1-2, with a possible D match to TRBD1 (6 bases). The CDR3 totals 14 residues. V was shortened by 1 base and J by 8 bases, with 14 bases between the two germline ends. CDR1 ENHRY and CDR2 SYGVKD come from the germline V gene. CDR3 sequence (DNA): TGTGCCATCAGTGAGTTAATTCAGGGGAACGGCTACACCTTC. Its protein is CAISELIQGNGYTF.

The rearrangement uses TRBV18 and TRBJ2-7; 11 nucleotides line up with TRBD1. The germline V gene encodes CDR1 KGHSH and CDR2 LQKENI. The V gene end was trimmed by 3 bases and the J gene end by 2 bases; junction bases not matched to a gene: 3. This CDR3 has 15 amino acids. DNA for the CDR3: TGTGCCAGCTCACCCGGGACAGGGGGGCCCTACGAGCAGTACTTC. It is translated as CASSPGTGGPYEQYF.

Here the CDR3 reads CASSARASRGTIYF. The DNA for the CDR3 is TGTGCCAGCAGCGCGCGGGCCTCCCGAGGGACCATATATTTT. This rearrangement joins TRBV7-2 to TRBJ1-3; D is uncertain. The CDR3 totals 14 residues. Germline V lookup: CDR1 SGHTA, CDR2 FQGNSA. V was pared by 5 bases and J by 10 bases, with 18 bases between. The complete variable domain, with remaining parts taken from reference TRBV7-2 and TRBJ1-3, reads GAGVSQSPSNKVTEKGKDVELRCDPISGHTALYWYRQSLGQGLEFLIYFQGNSAPDKSGLPSDRFSAERTGGSVSTLTIQRTQQEDSAVYLCASSARASRGTIYFGEGSWLTVV.

This chain links TRBV14 with TRBJ1-2, with no clear D. The CDR3 contains 13 residues. Trimming took off 4 bases at V and 2 bases at J, with 8 bases between the two ends. Germline V gene lookup returns CDR1 SGHDN and CDR2 FVKESK. CDR3: CASSLTSNYGYTF. The DNA for the CDR3 is TGTGCCAGCAGCCTTACCTCCAACTATGGCTACACCTTC.

The V gene is TRBV4-1, the J gene TRBJ2-7; tentatively, D is TRBD1 (6 bases). Germline CDR1 MGHRA, CDR2 YSYEKL. V shed 4 bases and J shed 2 bases, with 9 bases lying between them. CDR3 length: 13 residues. CDR3 bases: TGCGCCAGCAGCCGCTCAGGGGCCTACGAGCAGTACTTC. Translation gives CASSRSGAYEQYF.

The chain recombines TRBV21-1 with TRBJ2-6; the table's D call TRBD2 went unverified against the DNA. TRBV21-1 is designated a pseudogene. The CDR3 has 21 residues. CDR3 sequence (DNA): TGTGCCAGCAGCACTGGAACCGCGGGACTAGTAATACTTTGGGGGGCCAACGTCCTGACTTTC. The encoded protein is CASSTGTAGLVILWGANVLTF.

This chain uses TRBV4-3 with TRBJ1-4, with D possibly being TRBD1 (6 bases). Germline CDR1 and CDR2: LGHNA and YSLEER. With 5 bases removed from V and 3 bases from J, the gap between germline ends came to 10 bases. This CDR3 region has 14 residues. Written as DNA, the CDR3 is TGCGCCAGCAGCGTAGGGGGTGCTAATGAAAAACTGTTTTTT. Residues: CASSVGGANEKLFF.

This clone occurred once. The chain combines TRBV5-6 with TRBJ1-4; possible D gene TRBD1, 5 bases. Germline loops: CDR1 SGHDT, CDR2 YYEEEE. V was cut by 3 bases and J by 5 bases, with 14 bases left in between. The CDR3 runs 15 residues. The DNA for the CDR3 is TGTGCCAGCAGCTGGGGGGTGCTCACAAATGAAAAACTGTTTTTT. This gives the protein CASSWGVLTNEKLFF. Full variable domain (outside the CDR3, taken from reference TRBV5-6 and TRBJ1-4): DAGVTQSPTHLIKTRGQQVTLRCSPKSGHDTVSWYQQALGQGPQFIFQYYEEEERQRGNFPDRFSGHQFPNYSSELNVNALLLGDSALYLCASSWGVLTNEKLFFGSGTQLSVL.

The chain links TRBV9 to TRBJ2-5; tentative D call: TRBD1 (7 bases). The V end lost 3 bases, the J end lost 4 bases, and 16 bases lay between the germline ends. Looked up from germline, CDR1 is SGDLS and CDR2 is YYNGEE. The CDR3 is made up of 15 amino acids. Here the CDR3 DNA reads TGTGCCAGCAGCGAGACCCCGCAGGGGGGAGAGACCCAGTACTTC. Translated: CASSETPQGGETQYF.

V gene TRBV5-1 combines with J gene TRBJ2-3, with 7 positions matching TRBD1. V dropped 5 bases and J dropped 0; count of bases not matched to a gene: 3. CDR1 is SGHRS, CDR2 YFSETQ, per germline. This CDR3 region has 14 residues. The CDR3 protein is CASSGTASTDTQYF. The CDR3 bases are TGCGCCAGCAGTGGGACAGCGAGCACAGATACGCAGTATTTT.

The rearrangement uses TRBV6-8 and TRBJ2-1; the D is unclear. Germline V lookup: CDR1 MNHGY, CDR2 SAAAGT. V was pared by 2 bases and J by 10 bases, with 15 bases between. This CDR3 has 14 residues. This CDR3 reads CASSYRGPLREQFF. The CDR3 DNA sequence: TGTGCCAGCAGTTACAGAGGCCCATTGCGGGAGCAGTTCTTC.

With respect to this clone: A much larger clone is a single base away; this may be a read error. Other DNA sequences of this sample code for an identical CDR3. The J gene is TRBJ2-2, the V gene TRBV6-4, with D perhaps matching TRBD1 or TRBD2 (5 bases each). The ends were cut back, 3 bases at V and 3 bases at J, with 5 bases in the middle. Germline assignment: CDR1 MRHNA and CDR2 SNTAGT. There are 13 residues in the CDR3. The CDR3 region has the DNA TGTGCCAGCAGTGAGGGGGACACCGGGGAGCTGTTTTTT. This sequence encodes CASSEGDTGELFF.

The table lists this clone with a few counts. For the CDR3, the DNA is TGTGCCAGCAGTACCCAGCCGACAGGGTATGAGCAGTTCTTC. Encoded protein: CASSTQPTGYEQFF. The J gene is TRBJ2-1, the V gene TRBV6-5; 7 nucleotides line up with TRBD1. CDR3 length equals 14 residues. Per the germline V gene, CDR1 is MNHEY and CDR2 is SVGAGI. V lost 5 bases and J lost 8; bases outside the gene matches: 9.

V and J are TRBV19 and TRBJ1-2; TRBD1 might be the D (6 bases). CDR1 and CDR2 from the germline V gene are LNHDA and SQIVND (reference sequence). The V end lost 6 bases, the J end lost 0 bases, and 11 bases lay between the germline ends. CDR3 length equals 14 residues. The CDR3 reads CASRDRGTNYGYTF. The CDR3 DNA reads TGTGCCAGTAGGGACAGAGGAACTAACTATGGCTACACCTTC.

CDR3 sequence reads: CASSAPGTGPISYNEQFF. CDR3 nucleotide sequence: TGTGCCAGCAGTGCACCGGGGACAGGGCCGATTTCCTACAATGAGCAGTTCTTC. The genes are TRBV25-1 and TRBJ2-1; 9 bases line up with TRBD1. V was clipped by 4 bases and J by 1 base; unmatched bases: 11. This CDR3 spans 18 amino acids. Germline V gene sequence: CDR1 MGHDK, CDR2 SYGVNS.

The chain employs TRBV18 and TRBJ1-4; 8 nucleotides align to TRBD1. This CDR3 contains 14 residues. The trim removed 2 bases at V and 7 bases at J, leaving 3 bases unmatched. CDR1 and CDR2 from the germline V gene are KGHSH and LQKENI. This chain's CDR3 is CASSPGTGLEKLFF. The CDR3, as DNA: TGTGCCAGCTCACCAGGGACAGGCCTTGAAAAACTGTTTTTT.

V usage is TRBV6-5 and J usage is TRBJ1-4; 7 nucleotides line up with TRBD1. Germline values: CDR1 MNHEY, CDR2 SVGAGI. CDR3 length: 15 amino acids. The V and J ends lost 6 bases and 0 bases, in that order; junction bases with no gene match: 4. CDR3 nucleotide sequence: TGTGCCAGCAGCCGGGACAGATCAACTAATGAAAAACTGTTTTTT. It specifies CASSRDRSTNEKLFF.

The V call is TRBV4-3, the J call TRBJ1-4, with 9 bases lining up with TRBD1. Losses at the gene ends were 2 bases for V and 8 bases for J; bases not matched to a gene: 12. This CDR3 spans 17 amino acids. Germline CDR1 is LGHNA and CDR2 is YSLEER. CDR3 nucleotides: TGCGCCAGCAGCCAAAATTCCAATACAGGGGGCGCAGAAAAACTGTTTTTT. This sequence encodes CASSQNSNTGGAEKLFF.

V usage is TRBV7-9 and J usage is TRBJ2-2; D unresolved. Germline V CDR1 and CDR2: SEHNR, FQNEAQ (reference sequence). The CDR3 has 13 amino acids. V dropped 1 base and J dropped 5 bases, with 5 bases sitting between them. The CDR3 loop reads CASSLGETGELFF. Here the CDR3 DNA reads TGTGCCAGCAGCTTAGGAGAAACCGGGGAGCTGTTTTTT.

The rearrangement uses TRBV5-1 and TRBJ2-7; tentative D call: TRBD1 (5 bases). The CDR3 is made up of 14 amino acids. The ends were cut back, 0 bases at V and 0 bases at J, with 7 bases in the middle. CDR1 and CDR2 (germline): SGHRS, YFSETQ. CDR3 nucleotides: TGCGCCAGCAGCTTGGCGACAGACTCCTACGAGCAGTACTTC. It specifies CASSLATDSYEQYF.

This chain links TRBV30 with TRBJ2-7; TRBD1 is a possible D gene (6 bases). The V gene's germline CDR1 is GTSNPN and CDR2 SVGIG (reference sequence). V dropped 3 bases and J dropped 4 bases, with 16 bases sitting between them. This CDR3 is built from 14 residues. CDR3 in amino acids: CAWRGMGAGYEQYF. CDR3 DNA sequence: TGTGCCTGGAGAGGGATGGGGGCGGGTTACGAGCAGTACTTC. The whole variable domain, filled in from reference TRBV30 and TRBJ2-7, reads SQTIHQWPATLVQPVGSPLSLECTVEGTSNPNLYWYRQAAGRGLQLLFYSVGIGQISSEVPQNLSASRPQDRQFILSSKKLLLSDSGFYLCAWRGMGAGYEQYFGPGTRLTVT.

V is TRBV6-5 and J is TRBJ1-1, with 7 bases identical to TRBD1. Trimming at V came to 7 bases and at J to 10 bases, leaving 6 bases not matched to a gene. Germline CDR1 is MNHEY and CDR2 is SVGAGI. The length of the CDR3 is 11 residues. The chain's CDR3 is CASMYRQGAFF. The CDR3 DNA is TGTGCCAGCATGTACCGACAGGGAGCTTTCTTT.

There are many counts of this clone. The J gene is TRBJ2-2, the V gene TRBV4-3; no clear D gene. Germline CDR1 LGHNA, CDR2 YSLEER. This CDR3 contains 15 residues. V was shortened by 4 bases and J by 7 bases, with 16 bases between the two germline ends. The CDR3: CASSPRPDYGGELFF. The DNA of the CDR3 is TGCGCCAGCAGCCCCCGGCCGGATTACGGCGGGGAGCTGTTTTTT.

This clone was seen only once. The rearrangement links TRBV6-5 to TRBJ2-7, with unresolved D. The CDR3 covers 15 residues. Looked up from germline, CDR1 is MNHEY and CDR2 is SVGAGI. The V end was cut by 2 bases, the J end by 4 bases, with 15 bases between. The CDR3 DNA is TGTGCCAGCAGTTACGGTACGGGTATCGGTTACGAGCAGTACTTC. Its protein is CASSYGTGIGYEQYF.

V is TRBV14 and J is TRBJ1-4, with a possible D match to TRBD1 (5 bases). The germline V and J ends were trimmed by 3 bases and 0 bases, with 23 bases remaining between them. This CDR3 comprises 20 residues. Germline V CDR1 and CDR2: SGHDN, FVKESK. The CDR3 region is CASSHGLGSGRRSTNEKLFF. In nucleotides, the CDR3 is TGTGCCAGCAGCCACGGTCTTGGATCGGGACGTCGATCAACTAATGAAAAACTGTTTTTT.

V gene TRBV6-5 combines with J gene TRBJ1-2; D gene unclear. This CDR3 has 13 residues. In germline, CDR1 is MNHEY, CDR2 SVGAGI. Trimming cost V 7 bases and J 4 bases, with 13 bases left between them. In DNA form, the CDR3 reads TGTGCCAGCAAAGGCCCCGTCCCCTATGGCTACACCTTC. Encoded protein: CASKGPVPYGYTF.